Listed below are T cell receptor beta chains from one sample, sequenced in a study of blood T cell repertoires in COVID-19. Produced via immunoSEQ multiplex PCR; TCRdb's table is partial and in-frame only. The profile shows about 81,000 clones, approximately 78% of them singletons. The source material was peripheral blood. The receptor source for this set is a human donor in a cohort sampled during active COVID-19. The CDR3 runs from the conserved cysteine through the conserved F or W. Each record gives: D gene, J gene, clone size, V gene, CDR3 DNA, CDR3 protein. The D gene is left open where the match is weak. Clone size, where shown, is once, few, many, or a class for clones that have expanded.

.	TRBJ2-1	.	TRBV15	TGTGCCACCAGCAGAGATCGTGGGCACTACAATGAGCAGTTCTTC	CATSRDRGHYNEQFF
TRBD1	TRBJ1-1	.	TRBV9	TGTGCCAGCAGCCAATCGACAGGGGGGACTGAAGCTTTCTTT	CASSQSTGGTEAFF
TRBD1	TRBJ2-5	.	TRBV9	TGTGCCAGCAGCATATCCGGGACAGTTCCCCAAGAGACCCAGTACTTC	CASSISGTVPQETQYF
.	TRBJ2-7	.	TRBV27	TGTGCCAGCAGTTTGCCTGGGGCCGAGCAGTACTTC	CASSLPGAEQYF
.	TRBJ1-3	.	TRBV3-1/TRBV3-2	TGTGCCAGCAGCCAGTCAGGGCACGGAAACACCATATATTTT	CASSQSGHGNTIYF
.	TRBJ2-1	.	TRBV30	TGTGCCTGGAGGACTCCGGACAGATACAATGAGCAGTTCTTC	CAWRTPDRYNEQFF
.	TRBJ1-4	.	TRBV11-2	TGTGCCAGCAGCTTAGTGGGGGGAAGGAAGACTAATGAAAAACTGTTTTTT	CASSLVGGRKTNEKLFF
TRBD2	TRBJ2-7	.	TRBV6-5	TGTGCCAGCAGTCGACTAGCGGACTCCTACGAGCAGTACTTC	CASSRLADSYEQYF
TRBD1	TRBJ2-7	.	TRBV7-2	TGTGCCAGCAGCCGCGGGACAGGGACCTACGAGCAGTACTTC	CASSRGTGTYEQYF
.	TRBJ1-2	.	TRBV24-1	TGTGCCACCAGTGATCACAGGAGTACCTATGGCTACACCTTC	CATSDHRSTYGYTF
.	TRBJ2-7	.	TRBV30	TGTGCCTGGAGGGGCACAGGAAAAAGCTCCTACGAGCAGTACTTC	CAWRGTGKSSYEQYF
TRBD1	TRBJ2-7	many	TRBV4-3	TGCGCCAGCAGCCAAGCTGGGGGTGGAGACAGGGACTACGAGCAGTACTTC	CASSQAGGGDRDYEQYF
TRBD1	TRBJ1-2	few	TRBV4-2	TGTGCCAGCAGCCCGGGTGGGACAGGTGGCTACACCTTC	CASSPGGTGGYTF
.	TRBJ1-5	.	TRBV6-4	TGTGCCAGCAGTGACTGGGCAGGCAATCAGCCCCAGCATTTT	CASSDWAGNQPQHF
.	TRBJ2-7	few	TRBV6-5	TGTGCCAGCAGTACAGGGCACGAGCAGTACTTC	CASSTGHEQYF
.	TRBJ1-2	.	TRBV4-1	TGCGCCAGCAGCCAAGACGGGGTGAACTATGGCTACACCTTC	CASSQDGVNYGYTF